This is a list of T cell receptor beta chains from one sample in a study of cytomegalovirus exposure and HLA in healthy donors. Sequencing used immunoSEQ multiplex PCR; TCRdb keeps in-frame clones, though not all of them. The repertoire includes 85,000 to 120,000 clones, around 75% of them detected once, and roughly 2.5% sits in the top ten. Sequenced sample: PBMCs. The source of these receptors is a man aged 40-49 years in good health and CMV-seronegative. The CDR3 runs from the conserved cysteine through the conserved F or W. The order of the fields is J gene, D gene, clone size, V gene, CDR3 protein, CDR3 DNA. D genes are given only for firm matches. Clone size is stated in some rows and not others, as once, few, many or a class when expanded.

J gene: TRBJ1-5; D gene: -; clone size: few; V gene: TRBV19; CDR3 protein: CASSIWGSGGNQPQHF; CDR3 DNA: TGTGCCAGTAGTATATGGGGAAGCGGGGGCAATCAGCCCCAGCATTTT
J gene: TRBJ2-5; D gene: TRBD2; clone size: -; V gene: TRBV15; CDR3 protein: CATSRGLAGAAQETQYF; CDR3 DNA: TGTGCCACCAGCAGGGGACTAGCGGGGGCCGCACAAGAGACCCAGTACTTC
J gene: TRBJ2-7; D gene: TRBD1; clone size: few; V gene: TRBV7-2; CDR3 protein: CASSSYRGPYEQYF; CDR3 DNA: TGTGCCAGCAGCTCCTACAGGGGGCCCTACGAGCAGTACTTC
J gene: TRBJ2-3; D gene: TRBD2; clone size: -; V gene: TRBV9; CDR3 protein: CASSVAGTSPDTQYF; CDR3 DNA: TGTGCCAGCAGCGTGGCCGGGACTAGCCCAGATACGCAGTATTTT
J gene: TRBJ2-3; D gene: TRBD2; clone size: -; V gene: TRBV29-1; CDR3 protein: CSVEPSGGPDTQYF; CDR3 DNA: TGCAGCGTTGAACCTAGCGGGGGCCCAGATACGCAGTATTTT
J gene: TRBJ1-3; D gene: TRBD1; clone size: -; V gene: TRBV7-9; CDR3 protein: CSSSGTGAMPLWGNTIYF; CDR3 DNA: TGTTCCAGCAGCGGAACAGGGGCTATGCCTCTATGGGGAAACACCATATATTTT
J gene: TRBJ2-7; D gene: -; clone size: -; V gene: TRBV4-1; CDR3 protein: CASSHSGRGEQYF; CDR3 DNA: TGCGCCAGCAGCCATTCAGGCCGTGGGGAGCAGTACTTC
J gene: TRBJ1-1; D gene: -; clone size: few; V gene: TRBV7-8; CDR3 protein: CASSLAVTFTEAFF; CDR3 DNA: TGTGCCAGCAGCTTGGCCGTAACCTTCACTGAAGCTTTCTTT
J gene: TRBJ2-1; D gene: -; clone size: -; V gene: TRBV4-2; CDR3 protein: CASSQDQGINEQFF; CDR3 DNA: TGTGCCAGCAGCCAAGATCAGGGGATAAATGAGCAGTTCTTC
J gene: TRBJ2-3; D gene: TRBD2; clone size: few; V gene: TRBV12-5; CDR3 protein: CASGSPVAGDTDTQYF; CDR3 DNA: TGTGCTAGTGGTTCTCCGGTAGCGGGGGACACAGATACGCAGTATTTT
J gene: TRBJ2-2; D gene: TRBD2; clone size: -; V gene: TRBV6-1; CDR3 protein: CASWGRDGELFF; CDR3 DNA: TGTGCCTCTTGGGGGAGGGACGGGGAGCTGTTTTTT
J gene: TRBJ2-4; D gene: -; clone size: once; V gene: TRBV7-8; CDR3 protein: CASSLRASSDIQYF; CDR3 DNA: TGTGCCAGCAGCTTACGCGCTTCGTCGGACATTCAGTACTTC
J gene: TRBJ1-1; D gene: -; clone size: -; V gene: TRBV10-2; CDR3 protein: CASSELGGTEAFF; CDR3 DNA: TGCGCCAGCAGTGAGTTAGGGGGCACTGAAGCTTTCTTT
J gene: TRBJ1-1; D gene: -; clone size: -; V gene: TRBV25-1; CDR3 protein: CASSETGGVGTEAFF; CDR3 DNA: TGTGCCAGCAGTGAAACTGGAGGGGTGGGGACTGAAGCTTTCTTT
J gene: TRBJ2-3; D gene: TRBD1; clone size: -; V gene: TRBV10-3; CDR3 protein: CAIRGTGADTQYF; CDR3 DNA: TGTGCCATCAGAGGAACAGGGGCAGATACGCAGTATTTT